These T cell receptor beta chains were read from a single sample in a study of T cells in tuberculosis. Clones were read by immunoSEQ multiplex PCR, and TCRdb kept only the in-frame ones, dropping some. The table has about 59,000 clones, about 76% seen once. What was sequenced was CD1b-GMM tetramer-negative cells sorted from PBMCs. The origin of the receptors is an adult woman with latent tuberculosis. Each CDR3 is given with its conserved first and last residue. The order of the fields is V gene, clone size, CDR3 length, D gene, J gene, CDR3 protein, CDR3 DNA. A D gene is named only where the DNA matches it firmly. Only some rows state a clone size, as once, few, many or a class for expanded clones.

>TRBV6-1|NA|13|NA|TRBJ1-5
CASSERGTQPQHF
TGTGCCAGCAGTGAACGGGGGACCCAGCCCCAGCATTTT
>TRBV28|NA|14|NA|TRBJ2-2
CASSPMREKWELFF
TGTGCCAGCAGCCCCATGAGGGAGAAATGGGAGCTGTTTTTT
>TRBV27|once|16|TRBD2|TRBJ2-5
CASMTYSGAGEETQYF
TGTGCCAGCATGACTTACTCGGGAGCGGGGGAAGAGACCCAGTACTTC
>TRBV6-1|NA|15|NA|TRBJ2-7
CASSREGTLGNEQYF
TGTGCCAGCAGTCGAGAAGGGACATTGGGAAACGAGCAGTACTTC
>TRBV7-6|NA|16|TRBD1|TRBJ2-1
CASSTNRGTMGNEQFF
TGTGCCAGCAGCACCAACAGGGGGACCATGGGCAATGAGCAGTTCTTC
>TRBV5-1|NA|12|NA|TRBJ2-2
CASSLDGGELFF
TGCGCCAGCAGCTTGGACGGCGGGGAGCTGTTTTTT
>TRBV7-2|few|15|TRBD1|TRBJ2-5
CASSYDQGARETQYF
TGTGCCAGCAGCTATGATCAGGGGGCGAGGGAGACCCAGTACTTC
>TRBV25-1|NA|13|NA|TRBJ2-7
CASTDRSSYEQYF
TGTGCCAGCACCGACAGGTCTTCATACGAGCAGTACTTC
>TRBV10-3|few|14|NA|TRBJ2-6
CAIRDSSGANVLTF
TGTGCCATCAGGGACAGCTCTGGGGCCAACGTCCTGACTTTC
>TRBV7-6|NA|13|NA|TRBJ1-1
CASSLDAGTEAFF
TGTGCCAGCAGCTTAGACGCGGGTACTGAAGCTTTCTTT
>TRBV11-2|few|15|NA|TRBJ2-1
CASSPGGTAYNEQFF
TGTGCCAGCAGCCCAGGCGGGACAGCGTACAATGAGCAGTTCTTC
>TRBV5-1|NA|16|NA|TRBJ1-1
CASSLGIQRENTEAFF
TGCGCCAGCAGCTTGGGGATCCAGAGGGAGAACACTGAAGCTTTCTTT
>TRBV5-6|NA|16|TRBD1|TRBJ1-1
CASSLDWTGMNTEAFF
TGTGCCAGCAGCTTGGACTGGACAGGCATGAACACTGAAGCTTTCTTT
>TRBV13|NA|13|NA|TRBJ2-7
CASNQKGSYEQYF
TGTGCCAGCAACCAAAAGGGGTCCTACGAGCAGTACTTC
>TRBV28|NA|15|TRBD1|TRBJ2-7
CASVKWGQGSYEQYF
TGTGCCAGCGTTAAGTGGGGACAGGGGTCCTACGAGCAGTACTTC
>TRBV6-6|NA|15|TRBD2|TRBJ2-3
CASSYSGLHTDTQYF
TGTGCCAGCAGTTACTCGGGACTACACACAGATACGCAGTATTTT
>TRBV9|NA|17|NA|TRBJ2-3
CASSPGIGLISTDTQYF
TGTGCCAGCAGTCCCGGGATAGGGTTAATTTCTACAGATACGCAGTATTTT
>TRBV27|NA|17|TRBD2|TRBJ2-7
CASSFSPGAGGSYEQYF
TGTGCCAGCAGTTTCTCCCCGGGGGCGGGAGGCTCCTACGAGCAGTACTTC
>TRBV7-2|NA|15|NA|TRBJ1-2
CASSPDTNEGYGYTF
TGTGCCAGCAGCCCCGATACGAATGAGGGATATGGCTACACCTTC
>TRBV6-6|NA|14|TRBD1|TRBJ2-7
CASSTGGLTYEQYF
TGTGCCAGCAGTACAGGGGGCTTAACCTACGAGCAGTACTTC
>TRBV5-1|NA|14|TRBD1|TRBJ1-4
CASSRQGGDEKLFF
TGCGCCAGCAGCCGACAGGGGGGGGATGAAAAACTGTTTTTT
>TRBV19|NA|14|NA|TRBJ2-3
CASSITGRADTQYF
TGTGCCAGTAGTATTACCGGGAGAGCAGATACGCAGTATTTT
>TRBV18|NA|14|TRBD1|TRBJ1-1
CASSQQGANTEAFF
TGTGCCAGCTCACAACAGGGGGCGAACACTGAAGCTTTCTTT
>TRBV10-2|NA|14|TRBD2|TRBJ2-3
CASRLAGGADTQYF
TGCGCCAGCAGACTAGCGGGGGGGGCAGATACGCAGTATTTT
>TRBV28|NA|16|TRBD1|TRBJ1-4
CASSLPPGTGTEKLFF
TGTGCCAGCAGTTTACCCCCAGGGACAGGGACTGAAAAACTGTTTTTT
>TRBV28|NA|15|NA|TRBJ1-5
CASSLTGHSNQPQHF
TGTGCCAGCAGCCTGACAGGTCATAGCAATCAGCCCCAGCATTTT
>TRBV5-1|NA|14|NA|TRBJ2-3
CASSRLGMSDTQYF
TGCGCCAGCAGCCGTCTCGGGATGTCAGATACGCAGTATTTT
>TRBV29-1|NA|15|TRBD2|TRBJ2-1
CSVATSGSIGVEQFF
TGCAGCGTTGCGACTAGCGGGAGTATCGGCGTTGAGCAGTTCTTC